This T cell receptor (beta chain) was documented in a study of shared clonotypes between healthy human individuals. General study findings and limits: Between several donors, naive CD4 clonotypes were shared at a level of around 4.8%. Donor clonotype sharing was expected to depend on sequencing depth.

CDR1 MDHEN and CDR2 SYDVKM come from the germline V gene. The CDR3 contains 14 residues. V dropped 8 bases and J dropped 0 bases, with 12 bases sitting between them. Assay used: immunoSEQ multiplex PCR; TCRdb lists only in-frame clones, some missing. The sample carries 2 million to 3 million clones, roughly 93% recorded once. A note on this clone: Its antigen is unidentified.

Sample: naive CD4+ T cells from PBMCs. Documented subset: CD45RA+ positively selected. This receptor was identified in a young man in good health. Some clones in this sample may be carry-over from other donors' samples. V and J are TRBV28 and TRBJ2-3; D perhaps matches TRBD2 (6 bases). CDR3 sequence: CASVAGTSTDTQYF. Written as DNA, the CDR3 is TGTGCCAGCGTAGCCGGGACTAGCACAGATACGCAGTATTTT.